These 27 T cell receptor beta chains came from one sample sequenced in a study of CD8+ T cells in alopecia areata. Once RNA had been extracted, it was reverse transcribed into cDNA to act as the sequencing template. TCRdb's table, derived via immunoSEQ multiplex PCR, lists solely in-frame clones and lacks some. The sample holds about 140,000 clones, 86% seen once. Treatment in this sample: oral pan-JAK inhibitor, 5-10 mg twice daily. This sample comprised CD8+ T cells sorted from blood, obtained at week 4, from a patient treated with tofacitinib. The receptors stem from a human donor with alopecia areata.

This clone has a handful of counts. V usage is TRBV29-1 and J usage is TRBJ2-1, with 9 bases lining up with TRBD2. Germline V gives CDR1 SQVTM, CDR2 ANQGSEA. V trimming: 1 base; J trimming: 2 bases; junction bases outside the gene matches: 6. The CDR3 length is 16 residues. CDR3: CSVEGGTSLTYNEQFF. The DNA of the CDR3 is TGCAGCGTTGAAGGGGGGACTAGCCTGACCTACAATGAGCAGTTCTTC.

The V gene is TRBV11-2, the J gene TRBJ2-1, with D unresolved. V was pared by 1 base and J by 8 bases, with 9 bases between. CDR3 size: 13 residues. Germline lookup yields CDR1 SGHAT and CDR2 FQNNGV. CDR3 protein: CASSLVPVYEQFF. The DNA of the CDR3 is TGTGCCAGCAGCTTAGTACCGGTCTATGAGCAGTTCTTC. The variable domain in full, completed from reference TRBV11-2 and TRBJ2-1, reads EAGVAQSPRYKIIEKRQSVAFWCNPISGHATLYWYQQILGQGPKLLIQFQNNGVVDDSQLPKDRFSAERLKGVDSTLKIQPAKLEDSAVYLCASSLVPVYEQFFGPGTRLTVL.

The chain links TRBV29-1 to TRBJ2-4; TRBD2 might be the D (6 bases). From germline, CDR1 is SQVTM and CDR2 ANQGSEA. The CDR3 runs 13 residues. Trimming shortened V by 0 bases and J by 5 bases, and 8 bases separated the two germline ends. This CDR3 reads CSVEDRLENIQYF. CDR3 in DNA: TGCAGCGTTGAAGACAGACTAGAAAACATTCAGTACTTC.

J is TRBJ2-7 and V is TRBV29-1; the D gene is possibly TRBD1 (5 bases). The CDR3 loop spans 12 amino acids. Germline CDR1 reads SQVTM; CDR2 reads ANQGSEA. Trimming removed 6 bases at V and 6 bases at J, with 15 bases between. Here the CDR3 reads CSVSPQGSEQYF. The CDR3, as DNA: TGCAGCGTATCCCCTCAGGGCTCCGAGCAGTACTTC.

Only a few counts were recorded for this clone. The V call is TRBV4-1, the J call TRBJ2-7, with D perhaps TRBD2 (5 bases). This CDR3 contains 13 residues. V lost 3 bases, J lost 3 bases, and 9 bases lay in between. CDR1 is MGHRA, CDR2 YSYEKL, per germline. CDR3 nucleotide sequence: TGCGCCAGCAGCCAGGCTACTAGCTACGAGCAGTACTTC. It encodes CASSQATSYEQYF.

The chain recombines TRBV19 with TRBJ1-1; D call uncertain. This CDR3 has 12 amino acids. Germline CDR1 is LNHDA and CDR2 is SQIVND (reference sequence). V was trimmed by 3 bases and J by 5 bases, leaving 7 bases between them. CDR3 sequence reads: CASSMFGTEAFF. The CDR3 DNA reads as TGTGCCAGTAGTATGTTTGGAACTGAAGCTTTCTTT.

Points on this clone: One junction end does not reproduce the germline sequence, and a read error may be involved. This CDR3 is CASSQIYYEQFF. In DNA, the CDR3 is TGTGCCAGCAGCCAAATCTACTATGAGCAGTTCTTC. This chain uses TRBV14 with TRBJ2-1; D not certain. The CDR3 has 12 amino acids. The germline gives CDR1 SGHDN, CDR2 FVKESK.

This clone was counted once. One end of the junction is discordant with germline, which a read error may explain. V gene TRBV30 combines with J gene TRBJ2-7; D may be TRBD1 or TRBD2 (5 bases each). Looked up from germline, CDR1 is GTSNPN and CDR2 is SVGIG (reference sequence). CDR3 length: 11 amino acids. CDR3: CACPRGNEQHF. In DNA form, the CDR3 reads TGTGCCTGCCCGAGGGGCAACGAGCAGCACTTC.

J is TRBJ1-2 and V is TRBV7-9; perhaps TRBD1 as D (6 bases). CDR1 SEHNR and CDR2 FQNEAQ come from the germline V gene (reference sequence). V lost 3 bases, J lost 6 bases, and 14 bases lay in between. The CDR3 is made up of 14 amino acids. The CDR3 nucleotides read TGTGCCAGCAGCTTCAGCGGGACACCAGATGGCTACACCTTC. Translated: CASSFSGTPDGYTF.

J is TRBJ1-1 and V is TRBV9; D remains unclear. The V and J ends lost 0 bases and 6 bases respectively, with 9 bases between them. CDR3 length: 13 residues. Looked up from germline, CDR1 is SGDLS and CDR2 is YYNGEE. CDR3 in DNA: TGTGCCAGCAGCGTAGGCGGGGAGCCTGAAGCTTTCTTT. This translates into CASSVGGEPEAFF.

The chain links TRBV5-1 to TRBJ2-3, with no clear D. The germline gives CDR1 SGHRS, CDR2 YFSETQ. Trimming left V 0 bases short and J 6 bases short, with 14 bases between. This CDR3 is built from 15 residues. CDR3 sequence: CASSLEVGRRDTQYF. The CDR3 DNA follows: TGCGCCAGCAGCTTGGAGGTTGGGCGACGGGATACGCAGTATTTT.

There are a few counts of this clone. The chain links TRBV14 to TRBJ1-3, with D perhaps matching TRBD1 (5 bases). Trimming shortened V by 0 bases and J by 1 base, and 7 bases separated the two germline ends. The CDR3 is 15 amino acids. The germline V gene encodes CDR1 SGHDN and CDR2 FVKESK. The CDR3 DNA follows: TGTGCCAGCAGCCAAGATGGGACTTCTGGAAACACCATATATTTT. The encoded protein is CASSQDGTSGNTIYF. Full variable domain (rest looked up from reference TRBV14 and TRBJ1-3): EAGVTQFPSHSVIEKGQTVTLRCDPISGHDNLYWYRRVMGKEIKFLLHFVKESKQDESGMPNNRFLAERTGGTYSTLKVQPAELEDSGVYFCASSQDGTSGNTIYFGEGSWLTVV.

The V gene is TRBV13, the J gene TRBJ1-1; D is unresolved. Germline CDR1 is PRHDT and CDR2 is FYEKMQ (reference sequence). V was trimmed by 6 bases and J by 0 bases, leaving 8 bases between them. The CDR3 sequence is 13 residues long. CDR3 in amino acids: CASRSSLNTEAFF. DNA for the CDR3: TGTGCCAGCAGATCCAGCTTGAACACTGAAGCTTTCTTT.

This chain links TRBV6-5 with TRBJ1-3; 10 bases fit TRBD1. In germline, CDR1 is MNHEY, CDR2 SVGAGI. J lost 4 bases, V lost 2 bases, and 5 bases had no gene match. CDR3 length: 16 amino acids. The chain's CDR3 is CASSYQTGGSGNTIYF. The CDR3 DNA follows: TGTGCCAGCAGTTACCAGACAGGGGGCTCCGGAAACACCATATATTTT.

The rearrangement links TRBV2 to TRBJ2-7; 7 bases are a match to TRBD2. Germline V gene lookup returns CDR1 SNHLY and CDR2 FYNNEI. The CDR3 runs to 15 residues. Unmatched junction bases numbered 5, after V lost 0 bases and J lost 3 bases. Written as DNA, the CDR3 is TGTGCCAGCAGTGAAGCGGGCGGGAGTCTCTACGAGCAGTACTTC. Its translation: CASSEAGGSLYEQYF.

This sequence joins TRBV27 and TRBJ2-3, with D perhaps given as TRBD1 or TRBD2 (5 bases each). Between the trimmed V and J ends, which lost 5 bases and 0 bases, there was a span of 12 bases. Germline values: CDR1 MNHEY, CDR2 SMNVEV (reference sequence). The length of the CDR3 is 15 residues. The CDR3 region has the DNA TGTGCCAGCAGTCTCGGGACGCTTAGCACAGATACGCAGTATTTT. This translates into CASSLGTLSTDTQYF.

This clone was recorded only once. The chain has TRBV9 and TRBJ2-1; 14 nucleotides match TRBD2. Trimming removed 3 bases from V and 7 bases from J; junction bases left unmatched: 3. Per germline, CDR1 SGDLS and CDR2 YYNGEE. This CDR3 has 15 amino acids. The CDR3 region has the DNA TGTGCCAGCAGCGCCGGGACTAGCGGGGGTAATGAGCAGTTCTTC. Translating it yields CASSAGTSGGNEQFF. Complete variable domain (other parts from reference TRBV9 and TRBJ2-1): DSGVTQTPKHLITATGQRVTLRCSPRSGDLSVYWYQQSLDQGLQFLIQYYNGEERAKGNILERFSAQQFPDLHSELNLSSLELGDSALYFCASSAGTSGGNEQFFGPGTRLTVL.

The CDR3 DNA follows: TGTGCCAGTAGGGGGACTAGCGGCGAGCAGTACTTC. It codes for CASRGTSGEQYF. The chain employs TRBV19 and TRBJ2-7, with TRBD2 matching over 11 bases. This CDR3 has 12 amino acids. From germline, CDR1 is LNHDA and CDR2 SQIVND (reference sequence). V was pared by 6 bases and J by 6 bases, with 1 base of the junction left unmatched.

This chain uses TRBV6-5 with TRBJ2-7, with D possibly called TRBD1 or TRBD2 (5 bases each). Deletions cut 0 bases from V and 2 bases from J, with 5 bases between. CDR3 length equals 13 residues. Per germline, CDR1 MNHEY and CDR2 SVGAGI. The DNA for the CDR3 is TGTGCCAGCAGTTACTCGGGGGCCTACGAGCAGTACTTC. Translated, it gives CASSYSGAYEQYF.

The genes are TRBV5-1 and TRBJ2-3, with TRBD2 as a possible D gene (6 bases). With 3 bases removed from V and 0 bases from J, the gap between germline ends came to 8 bases. This CDR3 contains 14 residues. Germline lookup yields CDR1 SGHRS and CDR2 YFSETQ. The CDR3 region is CASSSSGSTDTQYF. CDR3 bases: TGCGCCAGCAGCTCAAGCGGGAGCACAGATACGCAGTATTTT.

There are a few counts of this clone. The chain carries TRBV29-1 and TRBJ2-1; D not certain. The CDR3 runs 14 residues. The V end was cut by 1 base, the J end by 0 bases, with 7 bases between. Germline assignment: CDR1 SQVTM and CDR2 ANQGSEA. The CDR3 region is CSVEGESSYNEQFF. The CDR3, as DNA: TGCAGCGTTGAAGGCGAGAGCTCCTACAATGAGCAGTTCTTC.

J is TRBJ1-1 and V is TRBV2, with unresolved D. The germline gives CDR1 SNHLY, CDR2 FYNNEI. V lost 2 bases and J lost 5, with 12 bases in between. CDR3 length equals 14 residues. The CDR3 DNA follows: TGTGCCAGCAGTGAACCCCCTACTGGAACTGAAGCTTTCTTT. Encoded protein: CASSEPPTGTEAFF.

This chain uses TRBV30 with TRBJ2-2; D not certain. The CDR3 has 12 residues. Germline CDR1 and CDR2: GTSNPN and SVGIG (reference sequence). V gave up 8 bases and J gave up 4 bases, with 11 bases separating them. CDR3 in amino acids: CAREVGTGELFF. CDR3 in DNA: TGTGCCCGTGAGGTGGGCACCGGGGAGCTGTTTTTT.

V gene TRBV11-2 combines with J gene TRBJ2-1; unclear D gene. Trimming stripped 3 bases from V and 8 bases from J, with 23 bases between. Per the germline V gene, CDR1 is SGHAT and CDR2 is FQNNGV. The CDR3 length is 17 residues. The CDR3 region is CASSFPSSDRIGDEQFF. The CDR3, as DNA: TGTGCCAGCAGCTTTCCCTCAAGCGATAGGATTGGAGATGAGCAGTTCTTC.

The V call is TRBV11-2, the J call TRBJ2-7, with 10 bases matching TRBD2. Germline-derived CDR1 and CDR2 are SGHAT and FQNNGV. The junction had 6 bases not matched to a gene; V was cut back by 2 bases and J by 5 bases. The CDR3 runs 15 residues. The CDR3 DNA sequence: TGTGCCAGCAGCTTATGGACTAGCGGAATCGACGAGCAGTACTTC. Amino acids: CASSLWTSGIDEQYF. Drawing the rest from reference TRBV11-2 and TRBJ2-7, the complete variable domain is EAGVAQSPRYKIIEKRQSVAFWCNPISGHATLYWYQQILGQGPKLLIQFQNNGVVDDSQLPKDRFSAERLKGVDSTLKIQPAKLEDSAVYLCASSLWTSGIDEQYFGPGTRLTVT.

The rearrangement uses TRBV29-1 and TRBJ1-5, with D maybe TRBD1 (5 bases). The CDR3 length is 13 residues. V was shortened by 5 bases and J by 9 bases, with 17 bases between the two germline ends. Per germline, CDR1 SQVTM and CDR2 ANQGSEA. CDR3 coding DNA: TGCAGCGTTCTCTATCCGGGGAGGGGGCCCCAGCATTTT. It translates to CSVLYPGRGPQHF. Filled out from reference TRBV29-1 and TRBJ1-5, the complete variable domain reads SAVISQKPSRDICQRGTSLTIQCQVDSQVTMMFWYRQQPGQSLTLIATANQGSEATYESGFVIDKFPISRPNLTFSTLTVSNMSPEDSSIYLCSVLYPGRGPQHFGDGTRLSIL.

The gene calls are TRBV10-3 and TRBJ2-5, with TRBD2 identical over 8 bases. Germline lookup yields CDR1 ENHRY and CDR2 SYGVKD. There are 16 residues in the CDR3. Germline trimming cut 5 bases from V and 7 bases from J; bases unmatched to any gene: 15. Here the CDR3 reads CAISTPSAGGIGTQYF. The DNA of the CDR3 is TGTGCCATCAGTACCCCATCGGCGGGGGGAATAGGGACCCAGTACTTC.